Listed below are T cell receptor beta chains from one sample, sequenced in a study of blood T cell repertoires in COVID-19. Assay: immunoSEQ multiplex PCR; the TCRdb copy retains only in-frame clones and omits some. The sample includes 130,000 or so clones, about 80% of them seen just once. Sequencing was performed on peripheral blood. Receptor source: an elderly woman with acute or convalescent COVID-19. The CDR3 runs from the conserved cysteine through the conserved F or W. The D gene is left open where the match is weak. Clone size appears in some rows only: once, few, many, or a class for an expanded clone.

>-|TRBJ2-5|-|TRBV9
TGTGCCAGCAGCGTCGGGAGAGAGACCCAGTACTTC
CASSVGRETQYF
>-|TRBJ1-5|once|TRBV7-2
TGTGCCAGCAGCTTTCGGGGCAATCAGCCCCAGCATTTT
CASSFRGNQPQHF
>-|TRBJ1-5|-|TRBV9
TGTGCCAGCAGCGTAGTGAGGGCTTACAATCAGCCCCAGCATTTT
CASSVVRAYNQPQHF
>-|TRBJ1-1|-|TRBV11-3
TGTGCCAGCAGCCCTTGGGGCAGGGACACTGAAGCTTTCTTT
CASSPWGRDTEAFF
>-|TRBJ1-1|-|TRBV18
TGTGCCAGCTCGCCGGGCAGGGAAGAAGCTTTCTTT
CASSPGREEAFF
>-|TRBJ2-4|-|TRBV7-9
TGTGCCAGCAGCGGGCGGTTGACGGGAAGGCTAGCCAAAAACATTCAGTACTTC
CASSGRLTGRLAKNIQYF
>TRBD1|TRBJ1-2|-|TRBV3-1/TRBV3-2
TGTGCCAGCAGGAAGGGGGCGTCGGCCTATGGCTACACCTTC
CASRKGASAYGYTF
>TRBD1|TRBJ2-6|-|TRBV5-6
TGTGCCAGCAGCCTGGGACAGGCTGGGGCCAACGTCCTGACTTTC
CASSLGQAGANVLTF
>TRBD1|TRBJ1-1|-|TRBV3-1/TRBV3-2
TGTGCCAGCAGCCGACAGGGGGCCGCTGAAGCTTTCTTT
CASSRQGAAEAFF
>TRBD1|TRBJ1-1|-|TRBV6-1
TGTGCCAGCAGTGAAGTGGACAGGGGACCCTATGAAGCTTTCTTT
CASSEVDRGPYEAFF
>-|TRBJ1-2|-|TRBV7-9
TGTGCCAGCAGCATACAGGGTACCGGCTACACCTTC
CASSIQGTGYTF
>TRBD1|TRBJ1-1|-|TRBV6-5
TGTGCCAGCAGTTACTCCGGGACAGAGCTTGAAGCTTTCTTT
CASSYSGTELEAFF
>TRBD1|TRBJ2-7|-|TRBV7-2
TGTGCCAGCAGCTCGAGGACAGGGGCGCAAGACGAGCAGTACTTC
CASSSRTGAQDEQYF
>-|TRBJ1-6|-|TRBV5-4
TGTGCCAGCAGCCCTTGGCGGCCAGAGGGAGGAGTTTCACCCCTCCACTTT
CASSPWRPEGGVSPLHF
>-|TRBJ1-5|-|TRBV7-2
TGTGCCAGCAGCCTAGCCTCAGGGATCAATCAGCCCCAGCATTTT
CASSLASGINQPQHF
>TRBD1|TRBJ2-7|-|TRBV3-1/TRBV3-2
TGTGCCAGCAGCCAAGCTTGGGACAGCTCCTACGAGCAGTACTTC
CASSQAWDSSYEQYF
>TRBD2|TRBJ2-1|-|TRBV7-3
TGTGCCAGCAGCTCCAGACTAGCGGTGCCTAATGAGCAGTTCTTC
CASSSRLAVPNEQFF
>TRBD1|TRBJ1-4|-|TRBV4-1
TGCGCCAGCAGCCTTTCGGACAGGGCTGGCGAAAAACTGTTTTTT
CASSLSDRAGEKLFF
>-|TRBJ2-3|-|TRBV30
TGTGCCTGGAGTGTACCAGATGGAGGGCTAGATACGCAGTATTTT
CAWSVPDGGLDTQYF
>-|TRBJ1-1|-|TRBV5-1
TGCGCCAGCAGCTTGAACAGTGAACGGGGAATTAGGAACACTGAAGCTTTCTTT
CASSLNSERGIRNTEAFF
>-|TRBJ1-1|-|TRBV4-1
TGCGCCAGCAGCCCGACAGTCATGAACACTGAAGCTTTCTTT
CASSPTVMNTEAFF
>-|TRBJ1-6|-|TRBV19
TGTGCCACTGCCCGGGAAGACTCCTATAATTCACCCCTCCACTTT
CATAREDSYNSPLHF
>TRBD2|TRBJ2-4|-|TRBV2
TGTGCCAGCAAGGGCGGGGGGGCCGCCAAAAACATTCAGTACTTC
CASKGGGAAKNIQYF
>-|TRBJ1-2|-|TRBV18
TGTGCCAGCTCACCCTCGCTAGGCTGGAGCTACACCTTC
CASSPSLGWSYTF
>-|TRBJ1-5|once|TRBV5-6
TGTGCCAGCAGCTCGGCGGGGGGGAACCAGCCCCAGCATTTT
CASSSAGGNQPQHF
>-|TRBJ1-6|-|TRBV6-5
TGTGCCAGCAGTTCGTCGGGGTCCAATAATTCACCCCTCCACTTT
CASSSSGSNNSPLHF
>TRBD1|TRBJ2-5|-|TRBV4-2
TGTGCCAGCAGCCCCAGGACAGGGACACAAGAGACCCAGTACTTC
CASSPRTGTQETQYF
>-|TRBJ1-1|few|TRBV12-5
TGTGCTAGTGGTCAGCTGACAGCAAACACTGAAGCTTTCTTT
CASGQLTANTEAFF
>TRBD2|TRBJ2-1|-|TRBV13
TGTGCCAGCAGCTACTACTCCGACGGGGGGGCCAAAAATGAGCAGTTCTTC
CASSYYSDGGAKNEQFF
>TRBD1|TRBJ1-2|-|TRBV7-2
TGTGCCAGCAGCCGTGGACAGGTCTTTTATGGCTACACCTTC
CASSRGQVFYGYTF
>-|TRBJ1-2|-|TRBV6-4
TGTGCCAGCAGTGAGGACTCGTGGACCGGCTATGGCTACACCTTC
CASSEDSWTGYGYTF
>-|TRBJ1-1|-|TRBV10-3
TGTGCCCACAGTCGGGGTATGGATGAAGCTTTCTTT
CAHSRGMDEAFF
>-|TRBJ2-1|-|TRBV21-1
TGTGCCAGCAGCAACGAAGGGGATTTAGCTAGCGGGGAGTCCATCTCCTACAATGAGCAGTTCTTC
CASSNEGDLASGESISYNEQFF
>TRBD1|TRBJ1-2|-|TRBV6-5
TGTGCCAGCATGGGACAGGGGGCGATCTATGGCTACACCTTC
CASMGQGAIYGYTF
>-|TRBJ2-1|-|TRBV12-3/TRBV12-4
TGTGCCAGCAGTCGACTCAAATTTGAGCAGTTCTTC
CASSRLKFEQFF
>TRBD1|TRBJ1-5|-|TRBV19
TGTGCCAGTAGTTATAGACAGGGGGATCAGCCCCAGCATTTT
CASSYRQGDQPQHF
>TRBD1|TRBJ2-6|-|TRBV19
TGTGCCAGTAGTATACCCGGAGGTAGGGGGCGTGATGGGGCCAACGTCCTGACTTTC
CASSIPGGRGRDGANVLTF
>TRBD1|TRBJ2-5|-|TRBV12-3/TRBV12-4
TGTGCCAGCCTTCACCAGGGGGCCGAGACCCAGTACTTC
CASLHQGAETQYF
>TRBD1|TRBJ1-2|-|TRBV10-3
TGTGCCATCAGTATTTCGAGACAGGGGGCGGAAGGCTACACCTTC
CAISISRQGAEGYTF
>TRBD2|TRBJ2-1|once|TRBV20-1
TGCAGTGCTAGTTGGACTAGCGGGGGGCTTGACAATGAGCAGTTCTTC
CSASWTSGGLDNEQFF
>-|TRBJ2-3|-|TRBV21-1
TGTGCCAGCAGCATCCCGGGACAGGCACTAGATACGCAGTATTTT
CASSIPGQALDTQYF
>TRBD1|TRBJ1-2|once|TRBV30
TGTGCCTGGAGTGTAGAGGGGGCGGTTGGCTACACCTTC
CAWSVEGAVGYTF
>-|TRBJ1-2|-|TRBV5-1
TGCGCCAGCAGCTTGGATGCCTTTCGGGTGGAATACTATGGCTACACCTTC
CASSLDAFRVEYYGYTF
>TRBD1|TRBJ2-5|few|TRBV7-9
TGTGCCAGCAGCCAGGGACAGGGGATAACCCAGTACTTC
CASSQGQGITQYF
>-|TRBJ1-1|-|TRBV11-2
TGTGCCAGCAGCCCAACTCAGGAGGGCTTTACTGAAGCTTTCTTT
CASSPTQEGFTEAFF
>TRBD1|TRBJ1-4|once|TRBV7-9
TGTGCCAGCAGCTTCGGGGACAGGGGCGTTGAAAAACTGTTTTTT
CASSFGDRGVEKLFF
>-|TRBJ2-3|-|TRBV16
TGTGCCAGCAGCCAAGGGGCGCCTCGCACAGATACGCAGTATTTT
CASSQGAPRTDTQYF
>-|TRBJ2-3|once|TRBV2
TGTGCCAGCAGAGCCGGAGATACGCAGTATTTT
CASRAGDTQYF
>-|TRBJ1-2|-|TRBV4-3
TGCGCCAGCAGCCAAGGACAGGAAGGCCTCGGCTACACCTTC
CASSQGQEGLGYTF
>-|TRBJ2-1|-|TRBV4-1
TGCGCCAGCAGCCAAGATAGAGACACCGGCTCCTACAATGAGCAGTTCTTC
CASSQDRDTGSYNEQFF
>TRBD1|TRBJ1-5|-|TRBV7-9
TGTGCCAGCAGCCCCGGACAGGGTGGGGGTCAGCCCCAGCATTTT
CASSPGQGGGQPQHF
>-|TRBJ1-4|-|TRBV18
TGTGCCAGCTCACCAGGGCTTAATGAAAAACTGTTTTTT
CASSPGLNEKLFF
>-|TRBJ2-5|-|TRBV5-4
TGTGCCAGCAGCGCGGGGGAGACCCAGTACTTC
CASSAGETQYF
>-|TRBJ2-5|-|TRBV6-6
TGTGCCAGCAGTTACTCGAGGGCAGGGGAAGAGACCCAGTACTTC
CASSYSRAGEETQYF